Following are 30 T cell receptor beta chains from one sample sequenced in a study of CD8+ T cells in alopecia areata (dated by TCRdb to the late 2010s). Cells from pooled mouse cutaneous lymph nodes were stained for CD4, CD8alpha, NKG2D, NKG2ACE and other markers and then sorted on a BD Influx. To prepare the library, the immunoSEQ multiplex PCR assay was applied. RNA was extracted from all samples and reverse transcribed into cDNA, which served as template for TCR sequencing. TCRdb carries this immuneACCESS record with in-frame sequences only. Its versions omit some clonotypes, under half of them owing to an unresolved V gene in the studies checked, with the rest unexplained. The sample features approximately 300,000 clones, and none is a singleton. 1.2% of the sample goes to the ten largest clones. Sequencing was performed on CD4+ T cells sorted from a lymph node. The source of these receptors is a C3H/HeJ mouse with alopecia areata. This strain is of MHC haplotype H2-k.

At least ten counts were recorded for this clone. Mouse gene names apply. The CDR3 is cut off 4 residues early in the read; its end comes from the germline J gene. Other DNA sequences in this sample translate to the same CDR3. The chain links TRBV13-2 to TRBJ2-5; TRBD2 agrees at 10 bases. V shed 5 bases, J shed 3 bases, and the junction held 0 bases outside the gene matches. The germline V gene has CDR1 NNHNN and CDR2 SYGAGS (reference sequence). CDR3 size: 13 residues. The CDR3 sequence is CASGDWGQDTQYF. The sequenced part of the CDR3 DNA is TGTGCCAGCGGGGACTGGGGGCAAGAC.

In this sample, this clone turned up a few times. Germline and genes: mouse. Read sequence stops 3 residues before the CDR3 end, and the germline J gene provides the missing end. Within the sample, other DNA sequences also encode this same CDR3. The chain recombines TRBV13-3 with TRBJ1-6; 8 positions match TRBD1. TRBJ1-6 qualifies as an ORF whose function is uncertain. This CDR3 is built from 13 residues. After removal of 5 bases from V and 7 bases from J, the junction contained 2 bases not matched to a gene. Per the germline V gene, CDR1 is NNHDY and CDR2 is SYVADS. CDR3 DNA, as far as it was read: TGTGCCAGCAGACAGGGGGGGAATTCGCCC. Translation: CASRQGGNSP. The full CDR3 protein reads CASRQGGNSPLYF.

Worth noting for this clone: The germline and genes are mouse ones. Read data end 4 residues before the CDR3 end; the end is taken from the germline J gene. The chain is built from TRBV19 and TRBJ2-3, with a tentative D call TRBD1 (5 bases). CDR1 and CDR2 (germline): FNHDT, SITEND (reference sequence). The CDR3 sequence is 14 residues long. Trimming took off 5 bases at V and 0 bases at J, with 10 bases between the two ends. The CDR3 DNA, read in part, is TGTGCCAGCAGGAGCAGGGAGAGTGCAGAA. It encodes CASRSRESAE. The whole CDR3 protein reads CASRSRESAETLYF.

As for this clone: Gene names refer to mouse genes. The sequence runs out 4 residues before the end of the CDR3; the remainder is reconstructed from the germline J gene. This rearrangement joins TRBV31 to TRBJ1-2; 7 bases match TRBD1. The CDR3 is 11 residues long. Germline lookup yields CDR1 GKSSPN and CDR2 SITVG. The covered CDR3 bases are TGTGCCTGGAGCGCAGGGGGC. It encodes CAWSAGG. The full CDR3 is CAWSAGGDYTF.

This clone was detected a few times. The gene names given are mouse names. The part of the CDR3 DNA that was read is TGTGCCAGCACCGGGGGGGCGCGCTATGCT. Its protein product is CASTGGARYA. The CDR3, in full, reads CASTGGARYAEQFF. The V and J genes are TRBV19 and TRBJ2-1; 8 bases fit TRBD2. The read comes to an end 4 residues before the CDR3 does, leaving the germline J gene to fill in the end. The germline CDR1 and CDR2 sequences are FNHDT and SITEND (reference sequence). V shed 6 bases, J shed 3 bases, and the junction held 5 bases outside the gene matches. The CDR3 is 14 amino acids.

A word on this clone: Each gene name is a mouse one. Read data end 3 residues before the CDR3 end; the end is taken from the germline J gene. The genes are TRBV19 and TRBJ1-6, with TRBD1 matching 10 bases. TRBJ1-6 falls under the ORF class, with uncertain function. This CDR3 has 16 residues. Germline V gene lookup returns CDR1 FNHDT and CDR2 SITEND (reference sequence). Losses at the gene ends were 2 bases for V and 7 bases for J; bases not matched to a gene: 6. CDR3: CASSMSGTGANSPLYF. The part of the CDR3 DNA that was read is TGTGCCAGCAGTATGAGCGGGACAGGGGCCAATTCGCCC.

This clone was counted a few times. All gene names here are mouse names. Read coverage stops 4 residues before the CDR3 terminus; the germline J gene supplies the remainder. This chain links TRBV19 with TRBJ2-7, with TRBD2 matching over 11 bases. This CDR3 has 13 residues. Germline CDR1 reads FNHDT; CDR2 reads SITEND (reference sequence). The sequenced part of the CDR3 DNA is TGTGCCAGCAGTCGACTGGGGGGGGAT. It is translated as CASSRLGGD. The whole CDR3 region reads CASSRLGGDEQYF.

The sample holds a few counts of this clone. These gene names are mouse names. The observed sequence ends 4 residues before the CDR3 terminus, with the missing tail filled in from the germline J gene. The sample contains more than one DNA sequence encoding this CDR3. The V gene is TRBV1, the J gene TRBJ2-5; 8 nucleotides line up with TRBD2. The V segment lost 2 bases and the J segment 2 bases; nucleotides outside the gene matches: 0. CDR1 is NSQYPW, CDR2 LRSPGD, per germline (reference sequence). This CDR3 is 14 amino acids long. CDR3 in amino acids: CTCSALGGQDTQYF. Incomplete CDR3 DNA: TGCACCTGCAGTGCACTGGGGGGCCAAGAC.

This clone was detected a few times. The genes and germline here are from mouse. The sequence runs out 4 residues before the end of the CDR3; the remainder is reconstructed from the germline J gene. This chain joins TRBV13-1 and TRBJ1-2, with 9 bases lining up with TRBD1. The CDR3 has 15 residues. V gave up 0 bases and J gave up 4 bases; unmatched junction bases: 4. Germline V gene data show CDR1 as NSHNY and CDR2 as SYGAGN. CDR3 DNA, as far as it was read: TGTGCCAGCAGTGATGGGGACAGGGAAGGCTCC. Translation gives CASSDGDREGS. From start to end, the CDR3 is CASSDGDREGSDYTF.

This clone was detected a few times. Mouse germline and gene names are used. From the germline J gene comes the end of the CDR3, since the read stops 4 residues before it. In the same sample, other DNA sequences code for this CDR3. The rearrangement uses TRBV31 and TRBJ2-3; TRBD2 might be the D (6 bases). CDR1 is GKSSPN and CDR2 is SITVG in the germline V gene. The length of the CDR3 is 15 residues. Trimming shortened V by 0 bases and J by 0 bases, and 10 bases separated the two germline ends. The chain's CDR3 is CAWSLGGGSAETLYF. CDR3 DNA (partial): TGTGCCTGGAGTCTAGGTGGGGGTAGTGCAGAA.

As to this clone: All gene names here are mouse names. The read finishes 4 residues shy of the CDR3 end, and the germline J gene is used to complete it. Within the sample, other DNA sequences also encode this same CDR3. The J gene is TRBJ2-1, the V gene TRBV5; D is possibly TRBD1 (6 bases). CDR1 and CDR2 from the germline V gene are LGHNA and YNLKQL (reference sequence). This CDR3 is built from 13 residues. The sequenced CDR3 bases are TGTGCCAGCAGCCATCAGGGGAGGGCT. Protein: CASSHQGRA. The CDR3, in full, reads CASSHQGRAEQFF.

This clone was observed a few times. Gene names follow the mouse nomenclature. The sequenced fragment ends 4 residues before the CDR3 boundary, so the rest is inferred from the germline J gene. At the DNA level, this CDR3 is encoded by other sequences in the same sample as well. This chain joins TRBV19 and TRBJ2-5; D is undetermined. From germline, CDR1 is FNHDT and CDR2 SITEND (reference sequence). The CDR3 consists of 12 residues. CDR3 DNA, as far as it was read: TGTGCCAGCAGTATACAAAAAGAC. Protein sequence: CASSIQKD. The whole CDR3 sequence is CASSIQKDTQYF. Drawing the rest from reference TRBV19 and TRBJ2-5, the complete variable domain is GGIITQTPKFLIGQEGQKLTLKCQQNFNHDTMYWYRQDSGKGLRLIYYSITENDLQKGDLSEGYDASREKKSSFSLTVTSAQKNEMAVFLCASSIQKDTQYFGPGTRLLVL.

A remark on this clone: Mouse names are used for the genes. The read comes to an end 4 residues before the CDR3 does, leaving the germline J gene to fill in the end. This chain joins TRBV5 and TRBJ2-7; a weak D match, TRBD2 (6 bases). From germline, CDR1 is LGHNA and CDR2 YNLKQL (reference sequence). The CDR3 loop spans 15 amino acids. CDR3 loop: CASSQEAGGIYEQYF. The covered CDR3 bases are TGTGCCAGCAGCCAAGAGGCCGGGGGGATATAT.

This clone has only a few counts. Gene names denote mouse genes. The CDR3 end falls 4 residues outside the read, so it is completed with the germline J gene. This sequence joins TRBV13-1 and TRBJ2-1, with TRBD1 identical over 9 bases. J was trimmed by 1 base and V by 7 bases; bases with no gene match: 3. The CDR3 contains 14 residues. The germline gives CDR1 NSHNY, CDR2 SYGAGN. CDR3 bases read: TGTGCCAGCCGACAGGGGGGAAACTATGCT. This codes for CASRQGGNYA. In full, the CDR3 is CASRQGGNYAEQFF.

A word on this clone: Mouse names are used for the genes. The sequence runs out 4 residues before the end of the CDR3; the remainder is reconstructed from the germline J gene. The chain links TRBV14 to TRBJ2-4, with 7 bases aligning to TRBD1. The CDR3 consists of 13 residues. Germline-derived CDR1 and CDR2 are SGHDT and FRDEAV. CDR3 DNA, as far as it was read: TGTGCCAGCAGTCCAGGGGGAGAAAAC. Its protein product is CASSPGGEN. The whole CDR3 sequence is CASSPGGENTLYF.

Worth noting for this clone: The genes and germline here are from mouse. CDR3 DNA, as far as it was read: TGTGCCAGCAGCCTGGGACAGGGAGGCTCC. Encoded protein: CASSLGQGGS. The complete CDR3 protein is CASSLGQGGSDYTF. The chain couples TRBV5 to TRBJ1-2; 9 bases agree with TRBD1. The read is 4 residues too short to cover the CDR3 end, so that end is filled in from the germline J gene. CDR3 length: 14 amino acids. Germline CDR1 reads LGHNA; CDR2 reads YNLKQL (reference sequence). After removal of 4 bases from V and 4 bases from J, the junction contained 4 bases not matched to a gene.

Remarks on this clone: Gene labels here are mouse ones. Sequencing ends 4 residues short of the CDR3 end; the germline J gene provides the rest. Other DNA sequences in the sample encode the same CDR3. The chain is built from TRBV1 and TRBJ1-1; 8 nucleotides line up with TRBD1. The V segment lost 3 bases and the J segment 1 base; nucleotides outside the gene matches: 1. The CDR3 loop spans 14 amino acids. Germline CDR1 reads NSQYPW; CDR2 reads LRSPGD (reference sequence). The CDR3 region is CTCSADRANTEVFF. The covered CDR3 bases are TGCACCTGCAGTGCGGACAGGGCGAACACA.

This clone was picked up a small number of times. Gene names are the mouse ones. Sequencing ends 4 residues short of the CDR3 end; the germline J gene provides the rest. Other DNA sequences in the same sample also yield this CDR3. The chain is built from TRBV13-2 and TRBJ1-2; tentative D call: TRBD1 (6 bases). The CDR3 is 13 residues long. With 5 bases removed from V and 0 bases from J, the gap between germline ends came to 8 bases. Germline CDR1 reads NNHNN; CDR2 reads SYGAGS (reference sequence). The CDR3 loop is CASGGTSNSDYTF. The part of the CDR3 DNA that was read is TGTGCCAGCGGCGGGACATCAAACTCC.

On this clone itself: Genes and germline are mouse. Partial CDR3 DNA: TGTGCCAGCAGTGCAGGGGGCTCTTATGCT. Protein product: CASSAGGSYA. The entire CDR3 is CASSAGGSYAEQFF. The rearrangement uses TRBV19 and TRBJ2-1, with 8 bases matching TRBD1. Read data end 4 residues before the CDR3 end; the end is taken from the germline J gene. CDR1 is FNHDT and CDR2 is SITEND in the germline V gene (reference sequence). J lost 4 bases, V lost 4 bases, and 4 bases had no gene match. The CDR3 is made up of 14 amino acids. The whole variable domain, remainder taken from reference TRBV19 and TRBJ2-1, is GGIITQTPKFLIGQEGQKLTLKCQQNFNHDTMYWYRQDSGKGLRLIYYSITENDLQKGDLSEGYDASREKKSSFSLTVTSAQKNEMAVFLCASSAGGSYAEQFFGPGTRLTVL.

This clone has more than one count but fewer than ten. The gene names here belong to mouse. The sample contains more than one DNA sequence encoding this CDR3. CDR3 protein: CASSQEQGGDTGQLYF. Incomplete CDR3 DNA: TGTGCCAGCAGCCAAGAACAGGGGGGTGACACCGGG. V gene TRBV5 combines with J gene TRBJ2-2; 8 nucleotides line up with TRBD1. With the read ending 4 residues before the CDR3 end, the germline J gene is used to fill in that end. CDR3 length: 16 residues. V shed 0 bases and J 3 bases; nucleotides not matched to a gene: 3. Germline CDR1 reads LGHNA; CDR2 reads YNLKQL (reference sequence).

Notes on this clone: Gene names are mouse gene names. The read ends 4 residues before the CDR3 terminus; that terminus is restored from the germline J gene. This chain links TRBV5 with TRBJ2-5, with 8 nucleotides matching TRBD1. Germline CDR1 reads LGHNA; CDR2 reads YNLKQL (reference sequence). The CDR3 length is 16 residues. J gave up 0 bases and V 5 bases, and 7 bases lay outside the gene matches. CDR3: CASSSDRGVNQDTQYF. Partial CDR3 DNA: TGTGCCAGCAGCTCCGACAGGGGCGTTAACCAAGAC.

Regarding this clone: The genes are named according to mouse. The DNA read from the CDR3 is TGTGCCAGCAGCCGCCCTCAGGGTGAC. Amino acid sequence: CASSRPQGD. The CDR3 in its entirety is CASSRPQGDDYTF. This chain uses TRBV5 with TRBJ1-2; D is perhaps TRBD1 (5 bases). The DNA ends 4 residues before the CDR3 does, and the rest of the CDR3 is filled in from the germline J gene. The length of the CDR3 is 13 residues. Germline values: CDR1 LGHNA, CDR2 YNLKQL (reference sequence).

For this clone: Gene names refer to mouse genes. Read coverage stops 4 residues before the CDR3 terminus; the germline J gene supplies the remainder. Other DNA sequences from this sample encode an identical CDR3 as well. The V gene is TRBV13-3, the J gene TRBJ2-3, with D tentatively TRBD2 (5 bases). The CDR3 runs 15 residues. Germline V gives CDR1 NNHDY, CDR2 SYVADS. Trimming took 0 bases from V and 1 from J, leaving 9 bases between them. The covered CDR3 bases are TGTGCCAGCAGTGATGCGCTGGGAGGTGCAGAA. Residues: CASSDALGGAE. The whole CDR3 region reads CASSDALGGAETLYF.

Worth noting for this clone: Germline and genes: mouse. The sequence runs out 4 residues before the end of the CDR3; the remainder is reconstructed from the germline J gene. The sample holds other DNA sequences that translate to the same CDR3. This chain connects TRBV13-1 to TRBJ2-2; 8 bases align to TRBD2. With 5 bases clipped from V and 0 bases from J, the junction kept 3 bases outside the gene matches. CDR1 and CDR2 (germline): NSHNY, SYGAGN. The CDR3 loop spans 15 amino acids. The sequenced part of the CDR3 DNA is TGTGCCAGCAGGGGGACTGGCGCAAACACCGGG. Its protein product is CASRGTGANTG. The complete CDR3 protein is CASRGTGANTGQLYF.

This clone appeared a few times. The germline and genes are mouse ones. The read halts 4 residues ahead of the CDR3 end, with the missing end drawn from the germline J gene. The chain links TRBV13-1 to TRBJ2-1, with a weak D call TRBD2 (5 bases). The V gene's germline CDR1 is NSHNY and CDR2 SYGAGN. This CDR3 has 13 residues. This chain's CDR3 is CASSEVMGAEQFF. CDR3 bases read: TGTGCCAGCAGTGAAGTAATGGGGGCT.

This clone was recorded a few times. Genes and germline are mouse. The read halts 4 residues ahead of the CDR3 end, with the missing end drawn from the germline J gene. This chain joins TRBV19 and TRBJ2-3; 7 bases agree with TRBD1. The length of the CDR3 is 14 residues. The J segment lost 0 bases and the V segment lost 5 bases, leaving 3 bases of the junction unmatched. Germline V gene sequence: CDR1 FNHDT, CDR2 SITEND (reference sequence). The DNA read from the CDR3 is TGTGCCAGCAGCCAGACAGGGAGTGCAGAA. Translated, it gives CASSQTGSAE. The whole CDR3 region reads CASSQTGSAETLYF. Looking up the rest from reference TRBV19 and TRBJ2-3 gives the full variable domain: GGIITQTPKFLIGQEGQKLTLKCQQNFNHDTMYWYRQDSGKGLRLIYYSITENDLQKGDLSEGYDASREKKSSFSLTVTSAQKNEMAVFLCASSQTGSAETLYFGSGTRLTVL.

Concerning this clone: Germline and genes here are mouse. The CDR3 bases that were read are TGTGCCAGCAGCCAAGATCCACAGAACACCGGG. Translated, it gives CASSQDPQNTG. The whole CDR3 reads CASSQDPQNTGQLYF. The rearrangement links TRBV5 to TRBJ2-2; unclear D gene. Read sequence stops 4 residues before the CDR3 end, and the germline J gene provides the missing end. The CDR3 has 15 amino acids. Germline lookup yields CDR1 LGHNA and CDR2 YNLKQL (reference sequence). V was trimmed by 0 bases and J by 2 bases, leaving 7 bases between them.

About this clone: Mouse germline and gene names are used. The read gets to within 4 residues of the CDR3 end, and the germline J gene fills in the rest. The rearrangement links TRBV13-1 to TRBJ2-4; D is unclear. V lost 4 bases to trimming and J lost 0 bases, with 9 bases between them. This CDR3 has 14 amino acids. Germline V gene lookup returns CDR1 NSHNY and CDR2 SYGAGN. The CDR3 spells CASSPHNSQNTLYF. Partial CDR3 DNA: TGTGCCAGCAGTCCCCATAATAGTCAAAAC.

Concerning this clone itself: Genes and germline come from the mouse. The observed sequence ends 4 residues before the CDR3 terminus, with the missing tail filled in from the germline J gene. The chain combines TRBV31 with TRBJ2-7, with D perhaps TRBD1 (6 bases). V was trimmed by 0 bases and J by 0 bases, leaving 9 bases between them. The CDR3 extends over 14 amino acids. Germline values: CDR1 GKSSPN, CDR2 SITVG. The CDR3 bases that were read are TGTGCCTGGAGTCTAGACAGGAGCTCCTAT. It yields the protein CAWSLDRSSY. The whole CDR3 sequence is CAWSLDRSSYEQYF.

On this clone: Here the gene names and germline are mouse. The DNA read from the CDR3 is TGTGCCAGCAGCCAAGAGAACATTAACCAAGAC. Its translation: CASSQENINQD. The CDR3, in full, reads CASSQENINQDTQYF. This rearrangement joins TRBV5 to TRBJ2-5; D call uncertain. From the germline J gene comes the end of the CDR3, since the read stops 4 residues before it. Trimming left V 0 bases short and J 0 bases short, with 7 bases between. CDR1 LGHNA and CDR2 YNLKQL come from the germline V gene (reference sequence). The CDR3 runs 15 residues.